This is a list of T cell receptor beta chains from one sample in a study of T-cell memory formation after mild COVID-19. Each CDR3 protein gets one entry after TCRdb re-called the 5' RACE reads with MiXCR. The sample lists almost 550,000 distinct CDR3 sequences; around 21% were seen once. Sample: PBMCs or a T cell subset sorted from them (not recorded which). The source of these receptors is an adult woman who had mild COVID-19 (a few samples of this study predate the infection). Cell type and time point are not known. CDR3s leave out the opening cysteine and the closing phenylalanine or tryptophan.

v_call | cdr3_length | cdr3_aa
TRBV9 | 13 | ASSGEGQSLGKLF
TRBV19 | 11 | ASRPTGFDEQY
TRBV5-4 | 10 | ASSRDIYEQY
TRBV12-3/TRBV12-4 | 13 | ASSPVAGVADTQY
TRBV2 | 15 | ASSEIPGQGISYEQY
TRBV20-1 | 14 | SARDPRQQGNSPLH
TRBV5-1 | 15 | ASSLVGRDRDSYEQY
TRBV6-4 | 10 | AKTGTSPSQY
TRBV5-6 | 12 | ASSPGTGVYTIY
TRBV6-1 | 10 | ASSEISDTQY
TRBV5-1 | 13 | ASSRSTAPNTEAF
TRBV4-1 | 13 | ASSHRDREAYGYT
TRBV12-3/TRBV12-4 | 14 | ASSLWTGSGNTEAF
TRBV5-6 | 14 | ASSPLRSGGSGELF
TRBV6-2/TRBV6-3 | 13 | ASTPVGRPNTEAF
TRBV18 | 14 | ASSPRSGGVDTEAF
TRBV7-9 | 16 | ASSLVGQIRVGRNEQF
TRBV29-1 | 13 | SVVPGAQGYSEAF
TRBV2 | 12 | ANERLAGHNEQF
TRBV27 | 15 | ASSANSGDPTYNEQF
TRBV19 | 12 | ASSIPGFGEKLF
TRBV29-1 | 11 | SVEEWRQETQY
TRBV3-1 | 13 | ASSYRLAGFYEQY
TRBV9 | 12 | ASSTWDGSYEQY
TRBV27 | 11 | ASRTPPANEQF
TRBV5-5 | 14 | ASSPNAGLRNEKLF
TRBV10-3 | 10 | AISGVGGEAF
TRBV5-6 | 11 | ASSFTGLDEQF
TRBV29-1 | 14 | SVGGQSMTGPGGYT
TRBV5-1 | 13 | ASSSGQSNTGELF
TRBV5-4 | 12 | ASRSAGGVYEQY
TRBV6-5 | 14 | ASSYPGQGANTEAF
TRBV27 | 13 | ASSLGTSGGKIQY
TRBV7-2 | 13 | ASSFYREVDTEAF
TRBV20-1 | 10 | SAGTRAGTQY
TRBV9 | 11 | ASSPRTRNEQF
TRBV5-1 | 9 | ASTESDEQF
TRBV7-9 | 13 | ASSLDRATSYEQY
TRBV5-1 | 13 | ASIAGTVNTGELF
TRBV2 | 14 | ASSELRASGVAEQY
TRBV6-5 | 14 | ASILSGTANTDTQY
TRBV6-1 | 12 | ASRDRGSYNEQF
TRBV5-5 | 14 | ASSLDPGKTYNEQF
TRBV12-3/TRBV12-4 | 13 | ASSLDVRPAYGYT
TRBV7-9 | 11 | ASSVQGRETQY
TRBV7-2 | 14 | ASSLAFVRGTGELF
TRBV12-3/TRBV12-4 | 12 | ASSSGTSSNEQF
TRBV7-6 | 11 | ASSYGQDTEAF
TRBV27 | 14 | ASSPLAGRTEYTQY
TRBV7-9 | 13 | ASSDGDSNTGELF